This TCR beta chain was captured by sequencing in a study of blood T cell repertoires in COVID-19. At the level of the study: Acute-phase and convalescent COVID-19 samples originated in the United States, Italy and Spain. From T cells, B-cell-depleted T cells, or PBMCs came the material, which was cDNA or gDNA.

How the authors handled the data: Reference gene primer amplification yielded estimated nucleated cell counts. The protocol was immunoSEQ multiplex PCR, while the TCRdb copy is restricted to in-frame clones and leaves out a portion. V, J and clone size derive from that table, while D and trimming were established from the DNA sequence. Of a few hundred thousand clones listed, around 90% are singletons. This clone has a handful of counts. The CDR3 consists of 18 residues. The material sequenced was peripheral blood. The receptor comes from an older woman with active or convalescent COVID-19. V is TRBV21-1 and J is TRBJ2-7; whether TRBD1, the table's D call, matches the DNA was not checked. TRBV21-1 constitutes a pseudogene. The DNA for the CDR3 is TGTGCCAGCAGCAAAGAAAAGAAAGGGGGCGCAGGGTCGTACGAGCAGTACTTC. Translation: CASSKEKKGGAGSYEQYF.